This T cell receptor beta chain was recorded in a study of T-cell reconstitution after alpha-beta-depleted transplantation in children. Molecular barcoding with unique molecular identifiers was used for the TCRbeta library. TCRdb reprocessed the PCR reads via MiXCR and lists one record per CDR3 protein. The sample has around 400,000 distinct CDR3 sequences, approximately 11% seen once. This clonotype was observed a handful of times. Germline lookup yields CDR1 SGHTA and CDR2 FQGTGA. The CDR3 has 15 amino acids. V was pared by 5 bases and J by 8 bases, with 18 bases between. The chain has TRBV7-3 and TRBJ1-4; D remains ambiguous. The receptor was isolated from a human donor who donated a stem cell graft to a child with acute myeloid leukemia. Sample: PBMCs from the stem cell graft donor, taken from the stem cell graft. This CDR3 is CASSPGGNRAEKLFF. CDR3 bases: TGTGCCAGCAGCCCCGGAGGAAATCGCGCCGAAAAACTGTTTTTT.